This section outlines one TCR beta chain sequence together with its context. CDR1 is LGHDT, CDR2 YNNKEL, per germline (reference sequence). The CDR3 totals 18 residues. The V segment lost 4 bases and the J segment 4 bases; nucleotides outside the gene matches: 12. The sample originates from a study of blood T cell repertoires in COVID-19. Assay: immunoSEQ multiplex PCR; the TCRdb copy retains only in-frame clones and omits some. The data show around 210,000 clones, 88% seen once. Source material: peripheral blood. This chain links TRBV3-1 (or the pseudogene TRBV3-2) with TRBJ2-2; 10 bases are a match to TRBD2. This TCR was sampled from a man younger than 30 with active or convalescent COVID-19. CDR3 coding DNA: TGTGCCAGCAGCCCGGCTGCTAGCGGGAGAAATCCCACCGGGGAGCTGTTTTTT. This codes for CASSPAASGRNPTGELFF.